This entry lists 29 T cell receptor beta chains sequenced from one sample in a study of PD-1 blockade in classical Hodgkin lymphoma. Here immunoSEQ multiplex PCR was the method, and the copy in TCRdb shows in-frame clones only, minus some. The sample shows some 86,000 clones, 90% of them seen only once. The time point: cycle 4 day 1 (C4D1), after about 6 weeks of nivolumab. Exposure to brentuximab vedotin varied, and each patient had relapsed following autologous stem cell transplantation. The source material was peripheral blood mononuclear cells (PBMCs), sampled before the fourth cycle of nivolumab. The origin of the receptors is a human donor with classical Hodgkin lymphoma.

The CDR3 is CASSSMPNTIYF. For the CDR3, the DNA is TGTGCCAGCAGCTCCATGCCAAACACCATATATTTT. The chain is built from TRBV11-2 and TRBJ1-3; D not resolved. This CDR3 is 12 amino acids long. V lost 4 bases and J lost 6, with 7 bases in between. Germline CDR1 and CDR2: SGHAT and FQNNGV.

V usage is TRBV19 and J usage is TRBJ1-5, with D perhaps TRBD1 (5 bases). The CDR3 is made up of 14 amino acids. V lost 3 bases and J lost 7, with 13 bases in between. The germline gives CDR1 LNHDA, CDR2 SQIVND (reference sequence). The DNA of the CDR3 is TGTGCCAGTAGTATTCAGGGTTCCAACCAGCCCCAGCATTTT. Its translation: CASSIQGSNQPQHF. The full variable domain, completed using reference TRBV19 and TRBJ1-5, is DGGITQSPKYLFRKEGQNVTLSCEQNLNHDAMYWYRQDPGQGLRLIYYSQIVNDFQKGDIAEGYSVSREKKESFPLTVTSAQKNPTAFYLCASSIQGSNQPQHFGDGTRLSIL.

V is TRBV27 and J is TRBJ2-1; TRBD1 is a possible D gene (5 bases). V lost 8 bases, J lost 6 bases, and 11 bases lay in between. Germline V gene sequence: CDR1 MNHEY, CDR2 SMNVEV (reference sequence). The CDR3 runs 12 residues. For the CDR3, the DNA is TGTGCCAGCTCCTGGGGCCTCAATGAGCAGTTCTTC. Residues: CASSWGLNEQFF.

The rearrangement links TRBV6-1 to TRBJ2-7; 8 nucleotides align to TRBD1. The V gene's germline CDR1 is MNHNS and CDR2 SASEGT. The CDR3 is made up of 14 amino acids. V trimming: 3 bases; J trimming: 5 bases; junction bases outside the gene matches: 6. The CDR3 region has the DNA TGTGCCAGCAGTGAGGGGCCAGGGGGCCACGAGCAGTACTTC. Translating it yields CASSEGPGGHEQYF.

V gene TRBV7-3 combines with J gene TRBJ2-2, with D unresolved. The CDR3 has 15 residues. V was clipped by 2 bases and J by 3 bases, with 10 bases between them. Germline loops: CDR1 SGHTA, CDR2 FQGTGA. CDR3 in DNA: TGTGCCAGCAGCTTATTGGGCAGAGACACCGGGGAGCTGTTTTTT. Its protein product is CASSLLGRDTGELFF.

The V and J genes are TRBV6-5 and TRBJ1-1; D may be TRBD1 (5 bases). This CDR3 comprises 15 residues. The V gene's germline CDR1 is MNHEY and CDR2 SVGAGI. The germline V and J ends were trimmed by 7 bases and 1 base, with 16 bases remaining between them. The CDR3 sequence: CASNKVGGQNTEAFF. CDR3 nucleotides: TGTGCCAGCAATAAAGTCGGGGGTCAGAACACTGAAGCTTTCTTT.

The chain carries TRBV6-6 and TRBJ1-3; D gene uncertain. This CDR3 contains 14 residues. Germline V gene lookup returns CDR1 MNHNY and CDR2 SVGAGI (reference sequence). The V end was cut by 0 bases, the J end by 0 bases, with 3 bases between. CDR3 sequence reads: CASSYSNSGNTIYF. Written as DNA, the CDR3 is TGTGCCAGCAGTTACTCGAACTCTGGAAACACCATATATTTT.

This clone was counted a few times. V gene TRBV29-1 combines with J gene TRBJ2-1, with D perhaps TRBD1 (6 bases). V was pared by 8 bases and J by 4 bases, with 15 bases between. The CDR3 spans 13 residues. CDR1 SQVTM and CDR2 ANQGSEA come from the germline V gene. As DNA, the CDR3 is TGCAGCTTATCCGGGACACCGTACAATGAGCAGTTCTTC. Its protein is CSLSGTPYNEQFF.

The rearrangement links TRBV9 to TRBJ2-5, with a tentative D call TRBD1 (5 bases). This CDR3 has 17 amino acids. The germline gives CDR1 SGDLS, CDR2 YYNGEE. Deletions cut 0 bases from V and 0 bases from J, with 15 bases between. The CDR3 loop is CASSVGPAGLYQETQYF. CDR3 nucleotides: TGTGCCAGCAGCGTAGGCCCGGCAGGGCTGTACCAAGAGACCCAGTACTTC.

The chain recombines TRBV7-2 with TRBJ2-4, with D perhaps matching TRBD1 (6 bases). The V and J ends lost 3 bases and 6 bases respectively, with 12 bases between them. The CDR3 has 14 amino acids. From germline, CDR1 is SGHTA and CDR2 FQGNSA. The CDR3 protein is CASSFSDSLNIQYF. For the CDR3, the DNA is TGTGCCAGCAGCTTCTCGGACAGCTTAAACATTCAGTACTTC. Filled out from reference TRBV7-2 and TRBJ2-4, the complete variable domain reads GAGVSQSPSNKVTEKGKDVELRCDPISGHTALYWYRQSLGQGLEFLIYFQGNSAPDKSGLPSDRFSAERTGGSVSTLTIQRTQQEDSAVYLCASSFSDSLNIQYFGAGTRLSVL.

CDR3 nucleotides: TGTGCTAGTGGTTTGGCTGGAATGGGCATCCAAGAGACCCAGTACTTC. This translates into CASGLAGMGIQETQYF. The J gene is TRBJ2-5, the V gene TRBV12-5, with D unresolved. The germline V gene encodes CDR1 LGHNT and CDR2 FRNRAP. Trimming took 1 base from V and 1 from J, leaving 13 bases between them. CDR3 length: 16 residues.

DNA for the CDR3: TGTGCCTGGAGCGCTGACAGGGGGCCATCAGATACGCAGTATTTT. Translation gives CAWSADRGPSDTQYF. The V and J genes are TRBV30 and TRBJ2-3, with 10 bases lining up with TRBD1. The CDR3 covers 15 residues. Germline CDR1 reads GTSNPN; CDR2 reads SVGIG (reference sequence). Trimming cost V 3 bases and J 4 bases; bases outside gene matches: 7.

This clone was picked up one time. The chain combines TRBV9 with TRBJ1-4; D is unresolved. CDR1 is SGDLS, CDR2 YYNGEE, per germline. The CDR3 is 17 residues long. V was shortened by 0 bases and J by 0 bases, with 12 bases between the two germline ends. The CDR3 reads CASSVEADDSTNEKLFF. For the CDR3, the DNA is TGTGCCAGCAGCGTAGAAGCCGACGACTCAACTAATGAAAAACTGTTTTTT.

V usage is TRBV9 and J usage is TRBJ2-3; D is possibly TRBD1 or TRBD2 (6 bases each). Germline CDR1 is SGDLS and CDR2 is YYNGEE. The CDR3 has 15 residues. V lost 3 bases to trimming and J lost 1 base, with 12 bases between them. CDR3 sequence (DNA): TGTGCCAGCAGCGCCTTGGGGGGCGGCACAGATACGCAGTATTTT. The encoded protein is CASSALGGGTDTQYF.

The gene calls are TRBV7-8 and TRBJ1-3, with D unclear. V was cut by 3 bases and J by 3 bases, with 18 bases left in between. This CDR3 region has 17 residues. The germline V gene encodes CDR1 SGHVS and CDR2 FQNEAQ. The CDR3 protein is CASSLGLGRWSGNTIYF. The CDR3 DNA reads TGTGCCAGCAGCTTGGGTCTTGGGCGGTGGAGTGGAAACACCATATATTTT.

This chain connects TRBV30 to TRBJ2-5; tentative D call: TRBD1 (5 bases). CDR1 and CDR2 from the germline V gene are GTSNPN and SVGIG (reference sequence). Between the trimmed V and J ends, which lost 0 bases and 2 bases, there was a span of 10 bases. The CDR3 loop spans 14 amino acids. CDR3 sequence: CAWSVGAGQETQYF. The CDR3 region has the DNA TGTGCCTGGAGTGTTGGGGCAGGGCAAGAGACCCAGTACTTC. Using reference TRBV30 and TRBJ2-5 for the parts outside the CDR3, the full variable domain is SQTIHQWPATLVQPVGSPLSLECTVEGTSNPNLYWYRQAAGRGLQLLFYSVGIGQISSEVPQNLSASRPQDRQFILSSKKLLLSDSGFYLCAWSVGAGQETQYFGPGTRLLVL.

V usage is TRBV5-8 and J usage is TRBJ2-3; 13 nucleotides line up with TRBD2. Germline-derived CDR1 and CDR2 are SGHTS and YDEGEE. V lost 4 bases, J lost 6 bases, and 17 bases stayed unmatched. This CDR3 spans 19 amino acids. In DNA, the CDR3 is TGTGCCAGCAGCCCTAGGACTAGCGGGGGCCGGGCGGGTGTGGATACGCAGTATTTT. Translating it yields CASSPRTSGGRAGVDTQYF.

This clone was recorded only once. The chain recombines TRBV6-5 with TRBJ1-2, with a tentative D call TRBD1 (6 bases). This CDR3 is 14 amino acids long. V shed 2 bases and J shed 4 bases, with 11 bases lying between them. Germline V gene data show CDR1 as MNHEY and CDR2 as SVGAGI. This CDR3 is CASSYTGLVYGYTF. The CDR3 DNA reads TGTGCCAGCAGTTACACAGGGTTGGTCTATGGCTACACCTTC.

Only one count was recorded for this clone. The rearrangement joins TRBV6-1 to TRBJ2-7, with 8 bases lining up with TRBD1. Germline trimming cut 6 bases from V and 2 bases from J; bases unmatched to any gene: 9. Per the germline V gene, CDR1 is MNHNS and CDR2 is SASEGT. This CDR3 has 15 residues. The CDR3 protein is CASREDRVSPYEQYF. CDR3 coding DNA: TGTGCCAGCAGAGAGGACAGGGTGAGTCCCTACGAGCAGTACTTC.

The chain is built from TRBV7-6 and TRBJ2-2, with 8 bases matching TRBD2. Germline CDR1 SGHVS, CDR2 FNYEAQ. This CDR3 contains 16 residues. Trimming took 1 base from V and 2 from J; bases not matched to a gene: 3. The CDR3 DNA reads TGTGCCAGCAGCTTAGAAGCGGGGGTCAACACCGGGGAGCTGTTTTTT. Protein: CASSLEAGVNTGELFF. The full variable domain, with the rest looked up from reference TRBV7-6 and TRBJ2-2, is GAGVSQSPRYKVTKRGQDVALRCDPISGHVSLYWYRQALGQGPEFLTYFNYEAQQDKSGLPNDRFSAERPEGSISTLTIQRTEQRDSAMYRCASSLEAGVNTGELFFGEGSRLTVL.

V and J are TRBV2 and TRBJ2-5, with a possible D match to TRBD2 (5 bases). This CDR3 region has 15 residues. V was shortened by 6 bases and J by 5 bases, with 19 bases between the two germline ends. CDR1 is SNHLY and CDR2 is FYNNEI in the germline V gene. The CDR3 sequence is CASRPSLRDGETQYF. The DNA for the CDR3 is TGTGCCAGCAGGCCTAGCTTGAGGGATGGGGAGACCCAGTACTTC.

J is TRBJ2-7 and V is TRBV6-5; D assignment may be TRBD1 or TRBD2 (5 bases each). V lost 5 bases to trimming and J lost 6 bases, with 17 bases between them. CDR1 and CDR2 from the germline V gene are MNHEY and SVGAGI. The CDR3 has 14 residues. CDR3 bases: TGTGCCAGCAGTGAACATCGAGGGGCGGGCGAGCAGTACTTC. Encoded protein: CASSEHRGAGEQYF.

This clone is a singleton in its sample. V usage is TRBV12-1 and J usage is TRBJ2-3; the table's D call TRBD1 went unverified against the DNA. TRBV12-1 is assigned pseudogene status. CDR3 length: 15 amino acids. DNA of the CDR3: TGTGCCAGCAGCCCCAACAGGGAATTTCGAGATACGCAGTATTTT. Its protein is CASSPNREFRDTQYF.

The chain couples TRBV6-5 to TRBJ2-5, with D possibly matching TRBD1 (6 bases). V lost 2 bases to trimming and J lost 2 bases, with 9 bases between them. The CDR3 sequence is 14 residues long. From germline, CDR1 is MNHEY and CDR2 SVGAGI. For the CDR3, the DNA is TGTGCCAGCAGTTACGCAGGGGCTCAAGAGACCCAGTACTTC. It codes for CASSYAGAQETQYF.

The chain couples TRBV18 to TRBJ1-5; no firm D call. This CDR3 is 13 amino acids long. Germline CDR1 reads KGHSH; CDR2 reads LQKENI. The ends were cut back, 2 bases at V and 11 bases at J, with 13 bases in the middle. CDR3 region: CASSPTQAQAQHF. The CDR3 nucleotides are TGTGCCAGCTCACCAACCCAGGCCCAGGCCCAGCATTTT.

The chain has TRBV5-1 and TRBJ2-7; D possibly matches TRBD1 or TRBD2 (6 bases each). Per germline, CDR1 SGHRS and CDR2 YFSETQ. V was clipped by 7 bases and J by 6 bases, with 17 bases between them. This CDR3 spans 13 amino acids. The CDR3: CASSLLRGVEQYF. The CDR3 DNA reads TGCGCCAGCTCCCTCCTGAGGGGGGTCGAGCAGTACTTC.

The chain has TRBV7-2 and TRBJ2-5, with TRBD1 as a possible D gene (6 bases). Germline-derived CDR1 and CDR2 are SGHTA and FQGNSA. The CDR3 covers 12 residues. V lost 5 bases and J lost 4, with 8 bases in between. The CDR3 DNA follows: TGTGCCAGCAGCCCGACAGGAGAGACCCAGTACTTC. Translated, it gives CASSPTGETQYF.

The chain has TRBV6-6 and TRBJ2-7; D tentatively reads TRBD1 or TRBD2 (5 bases each). Trimming shortened V by 6 bases and J by 0 bases, and 15 bases separated the two germline ends. Germline V CDR1 and CDR2: MNHNY, SVGAGI (reference sequence). The CDR3 extends over 15 amino acids. The CDR3 here is CASRLEWGSSYEQYF. CDR3 nucleotides: TGTGCCAGCAGGTTAGAGTGGGGGAGCTCCTACGAGCAGTACTTC.

The chain links TRBV11-1 to TRBJ2-5; TRBD2 agrees at 7 bases. Germline CDR1 SGHAT, CDR2 FQDESV (reference sequence). V shed 5 bases and J 2 bases; nucleotides not matched to a gene: 2. This CDR3 spans 13 amino acids. The CDR3 spells CASSAGLQETQYF. CDR3 bases: TGTGCCAGCAGCGCGGGACTACAAGAGACCCAGTACTTC.